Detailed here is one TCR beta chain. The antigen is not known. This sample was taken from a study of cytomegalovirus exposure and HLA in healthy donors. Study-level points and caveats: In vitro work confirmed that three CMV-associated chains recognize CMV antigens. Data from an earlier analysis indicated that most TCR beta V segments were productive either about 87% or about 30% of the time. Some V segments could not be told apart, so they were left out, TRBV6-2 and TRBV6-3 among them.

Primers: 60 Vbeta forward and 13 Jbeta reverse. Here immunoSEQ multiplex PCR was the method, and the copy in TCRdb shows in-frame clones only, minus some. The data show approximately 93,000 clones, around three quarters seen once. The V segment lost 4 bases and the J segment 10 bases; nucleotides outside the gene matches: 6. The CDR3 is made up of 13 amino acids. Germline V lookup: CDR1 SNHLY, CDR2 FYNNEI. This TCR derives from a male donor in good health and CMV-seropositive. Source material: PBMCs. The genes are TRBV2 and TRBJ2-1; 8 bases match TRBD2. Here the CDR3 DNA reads TGTGCCAGCAGTGGTAGCGGGGTTGTCGAGCAGTTCTTC. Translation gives CASSGSGVVEQFF. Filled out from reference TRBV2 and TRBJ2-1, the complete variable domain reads EPEVTQTPSHQVTQMGQEVILRCVPISNHLYFYWYRQILGQKVEFLVSFYNNEISEKSEIFDDQFSVERPDGSNFTLKIRSTKLEDSAMYFCASSGSGVVEQFFGPGTRLTVL.